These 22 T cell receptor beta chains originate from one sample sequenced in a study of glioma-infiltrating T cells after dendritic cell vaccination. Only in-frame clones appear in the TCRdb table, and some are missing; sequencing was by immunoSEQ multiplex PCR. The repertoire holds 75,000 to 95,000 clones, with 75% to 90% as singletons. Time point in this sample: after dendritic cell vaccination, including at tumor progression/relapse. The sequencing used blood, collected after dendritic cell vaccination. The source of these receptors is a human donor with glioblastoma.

CDR3: CASSQQLAGVVGEQYV. Written as DNA, the CDR3 is TGTGCCAGCAGTCAACAACTAGCGGGAGTAGTCGGAGAGCAGTACGTC. The gene calls are TRBV2 and TRBJ2-7; 11 bases align to TRBD2. CDR3 length equals 16 residues. Trimming cost V 5 bases and J 7 bases; bases outside gene matches: 13. Germline values: CDR1 SNHLY, CDR2 FYNNEI.

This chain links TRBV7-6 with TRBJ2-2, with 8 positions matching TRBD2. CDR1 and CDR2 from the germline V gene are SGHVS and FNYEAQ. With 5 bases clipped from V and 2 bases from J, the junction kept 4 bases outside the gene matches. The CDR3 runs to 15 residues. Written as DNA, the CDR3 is TGTGCCAGCAGCCCCAGCGGGAGCAACACCGGGGAGCTGTTTTTT. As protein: CASSPSGSNTGELFF.

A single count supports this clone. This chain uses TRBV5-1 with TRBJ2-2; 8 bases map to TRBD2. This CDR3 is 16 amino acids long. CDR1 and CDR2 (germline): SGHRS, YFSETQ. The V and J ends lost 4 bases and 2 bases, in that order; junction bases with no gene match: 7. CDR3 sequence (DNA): TGCGCCAGCAGCCCCCGCGGGGGGTATAACACCGGGGAGCTGTTTTTT. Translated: CASSPRGGYNTGELFF.

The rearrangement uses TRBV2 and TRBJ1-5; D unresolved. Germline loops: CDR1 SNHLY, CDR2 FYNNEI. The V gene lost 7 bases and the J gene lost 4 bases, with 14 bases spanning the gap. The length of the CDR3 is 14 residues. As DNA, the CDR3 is TGTGCCAGCACCTATGGGGAGGGAAATCAGCCCCAGCATTTT. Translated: CASTYGEGNQPQHF. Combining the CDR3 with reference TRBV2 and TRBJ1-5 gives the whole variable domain EPEVTQTPSHQVTQMGQEVILRCVPISNHLYFYWYRQILGQKVEFLVSFYNNEISEKSEIFDDQFSVERPDGSNFTLKIRSTKLEDSAMYFCASTYGEGNQPQHFGDGTRLSIL.

The CDR3 DNA is TGTGCCAGCAGTGAAGGCGTGGGGGGGGAGAACACTGAAGCTTTCTTT. Amino acid sequence: CASSEGVGGENTEAFF. J is TRBJ1-1 and V is TRBV2, with D perhaps matching TRBD1 (5 bases). The V end was cut by 1 base, the J end by 1 base, with 13 bases between. Germline CDR1 reads SNHLY; CDR2 reads FYNNEI. The CDR3 has 16 amino acids. Full variable domain (missing parts from reference TRBV2 and TRBJ1-1): EPEVTQTPSHQVTQMGQEVILRCVPISNHLYFYWYRQILGQKVEFLVSFYNNEISEKSEIFDDQFSVERPDGSNFTLKIRSTKLEDSAMYFCASSEGVGGENTEAFFGQGTRLTVV.

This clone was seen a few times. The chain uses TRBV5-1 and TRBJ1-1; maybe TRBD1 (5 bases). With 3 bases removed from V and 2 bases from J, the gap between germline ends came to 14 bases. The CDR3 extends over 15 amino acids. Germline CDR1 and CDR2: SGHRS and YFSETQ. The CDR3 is CASSSRRGVNTEAFF. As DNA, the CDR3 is TGCGCCAGCAGCTCCCGGAGGGGAGTAAACACTGAAGCTTTCTTT.

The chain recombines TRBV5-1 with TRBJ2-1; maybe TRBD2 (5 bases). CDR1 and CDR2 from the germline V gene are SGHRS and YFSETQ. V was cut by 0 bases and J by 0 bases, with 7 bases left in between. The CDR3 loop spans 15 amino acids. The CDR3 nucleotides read TGCGCCAGCAGCTTGGAAGCGGTCTCCTACAATGAGCAGTTCTTC. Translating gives CASSLEAVSYNEQFF.

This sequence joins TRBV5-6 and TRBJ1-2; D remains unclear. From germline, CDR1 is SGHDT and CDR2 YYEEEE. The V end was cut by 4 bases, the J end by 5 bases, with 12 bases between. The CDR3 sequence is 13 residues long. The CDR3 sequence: CASSQGQRYGYTF. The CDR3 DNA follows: TGTGCCAGCAGCCAAGGCCAGCGATATGGCTACACCTTC.

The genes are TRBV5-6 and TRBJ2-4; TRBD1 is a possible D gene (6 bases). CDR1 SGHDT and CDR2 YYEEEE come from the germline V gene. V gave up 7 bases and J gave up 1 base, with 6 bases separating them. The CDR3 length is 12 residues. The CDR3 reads CASQGAKNIQYF. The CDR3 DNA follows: TGTGCCAGCCAGGGGGCCAAAAACATTCAGTACTTC.

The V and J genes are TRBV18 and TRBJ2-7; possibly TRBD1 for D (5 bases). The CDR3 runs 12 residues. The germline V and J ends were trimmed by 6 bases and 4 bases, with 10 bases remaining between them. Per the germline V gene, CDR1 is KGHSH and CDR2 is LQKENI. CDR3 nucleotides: TGTGCCAGCTCCCCGACAGTATACGAGCAGTACGTC. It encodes CASSPTVYEQYV.

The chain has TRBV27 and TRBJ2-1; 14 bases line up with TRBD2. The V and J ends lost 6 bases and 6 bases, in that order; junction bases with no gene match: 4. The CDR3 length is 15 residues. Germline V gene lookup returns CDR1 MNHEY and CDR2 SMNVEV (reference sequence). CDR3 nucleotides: TGTGCCAGCAGCCCCGGGACTAGCGGGAGCAATGAGCAGTTCTTC. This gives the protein CASSPGTSGSNEQFF.

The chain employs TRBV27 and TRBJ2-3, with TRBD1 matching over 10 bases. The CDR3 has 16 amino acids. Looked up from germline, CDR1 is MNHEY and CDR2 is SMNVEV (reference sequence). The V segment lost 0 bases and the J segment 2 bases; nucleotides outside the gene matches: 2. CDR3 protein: CASSLSGTGDTDTQYF. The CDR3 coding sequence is TGTGCCAGCAGTTTATCGGGGACAGGGGACACAGATACGCAGTATTTT.

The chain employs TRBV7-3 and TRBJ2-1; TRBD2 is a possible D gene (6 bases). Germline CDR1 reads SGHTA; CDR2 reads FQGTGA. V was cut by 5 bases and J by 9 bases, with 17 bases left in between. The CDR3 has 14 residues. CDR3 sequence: CASSPGEASVEQFF. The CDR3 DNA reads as TGTGCCAGCAGCCCGGGAGAGGCTAGCGTTGAGCAGTTCTTC.

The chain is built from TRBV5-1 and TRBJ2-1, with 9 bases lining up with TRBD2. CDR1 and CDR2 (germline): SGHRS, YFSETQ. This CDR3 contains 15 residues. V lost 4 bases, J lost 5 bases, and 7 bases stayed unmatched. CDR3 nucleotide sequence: TGCGCCAGCAGCCCAGCCCCTAGCGGGGACAATGAGCAGTTCTTC. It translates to CASSPAPSGDNEQFF.

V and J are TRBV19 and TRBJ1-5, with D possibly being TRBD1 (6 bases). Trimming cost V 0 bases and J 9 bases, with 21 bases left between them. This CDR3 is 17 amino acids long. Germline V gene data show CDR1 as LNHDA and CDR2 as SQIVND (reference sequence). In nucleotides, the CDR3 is TGTGCCAGTAGTATAGATTTGGGGGCCCGATCCATTCGGCCCCAGCATTTT. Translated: CASSIDLGARSIRPQHF.

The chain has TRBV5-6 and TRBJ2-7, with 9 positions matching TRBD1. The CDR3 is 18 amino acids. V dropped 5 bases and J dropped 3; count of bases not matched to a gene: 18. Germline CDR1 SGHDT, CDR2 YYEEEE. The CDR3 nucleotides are TGTGCCAGCAGTTTCTCGTGGACAGGGGTTCCGGGTTACTACGAGCAGTACTTC. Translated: CASSFSWTGVPGYYEQYF. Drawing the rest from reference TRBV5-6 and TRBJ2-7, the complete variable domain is DAGVTQSPTHLIKTRGQQVTLRCSPKSGHDTVSWYQQALGQGPQFIFQYYEEEERQRGNFPDRFSGHQFPNYSSELNVNALLLGDSALYLCASSFSWTGVPGYYEQYFGPGTRLTVT.

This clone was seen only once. The CDR3 DNA sequence: TGTGCCACCAGCAGAGAAGGGGTCCGTGGCTACACCTTC. The encoded protein is CATSREGVRGYTF. V and J are TRBV15 and TRBJ1-2, with a tentative D call TRBD1 (5 bases). V gave up 0 bases and J gave up 7 bases, with 9 bases separating them. The germline V gene has CDR1 LNHNV and CDR2 YYDKDF (reference sequence). The CDR3 has 13 amino acids.

CDR3 loop: CAWSVGGPNTGELFF. The CDR3 DNA follows: TGTGCCTGGAGTGTAGGCGGGCCGAACACCGGGGAGCTGTTTTTT. This sequence joins TRBV30 and TRBJ2-2, with D tentatively TRBD2 (5 bases). Per germline, CDR1 GTSNPN and CDR2 SVGIG (reference sequence). Trimming took off 0 bases at V and 0 bases at J, with 8 bases between the two ends. The CDR3 is 15 residues long.

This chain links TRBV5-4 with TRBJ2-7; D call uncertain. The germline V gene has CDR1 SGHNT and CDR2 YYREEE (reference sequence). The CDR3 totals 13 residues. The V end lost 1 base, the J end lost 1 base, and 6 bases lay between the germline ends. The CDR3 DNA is TGTGCCAGCAGCTTGCCCTCTTCCTACGAGCAGTACTTC. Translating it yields CASSLPSSYEQYF. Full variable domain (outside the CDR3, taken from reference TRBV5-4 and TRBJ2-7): ETGVTQSPTHLIKTRGQQVTLRCSSQSGHNTVSWYQQALGQGPQFIFQYYREEENGRGNFPPRFSGLQFPNYSSELNVNALELDDSALYLCASSLPSSYEQYFGPGTRLTVT.

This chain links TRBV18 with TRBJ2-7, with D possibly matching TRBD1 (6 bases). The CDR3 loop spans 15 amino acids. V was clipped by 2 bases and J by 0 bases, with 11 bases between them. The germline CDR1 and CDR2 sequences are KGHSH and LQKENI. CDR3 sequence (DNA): TGTGCCAGCTCACCAGGACAGCCCTTCTCCTACGAGCAGTACTTC. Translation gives CASSPGQPFSYEQYF. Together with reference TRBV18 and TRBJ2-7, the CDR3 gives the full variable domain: NAGVMQNPRHLVRRRGQEARLRCSPMKGHSHVYWYRQLPEEGLKFMVYLQKENIIDESGMPKERFSAEFPKEGPSILRIQQVVRGDSAAYFCASSPGQPFSYEQYFGPGTRLTVT.

DNA of the CDR3: TGTGCCAGCTCGCCCGCGACAGGGAAGGAGCAGTACTTC. Encoded protein: CASSPATGKEQYF. The chain joins TRBV18 to TRBJ2-7, with 7 bases identical to TRBD1. The CDR3 length is 13 residues. The V gene's germline CDR1 is KGHSH and CDR2 LQKENI. The V and J ends lost 6 bases and 7 bases, in that order; junction bases with no gene match: 9.

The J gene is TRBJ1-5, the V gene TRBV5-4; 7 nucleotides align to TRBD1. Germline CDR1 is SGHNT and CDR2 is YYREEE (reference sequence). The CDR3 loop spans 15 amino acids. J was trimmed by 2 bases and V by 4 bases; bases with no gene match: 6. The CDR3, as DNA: TGTGCCAGCAGCCTAGGGGGCTGGGGCAATCAGCCCCAGCATTTT. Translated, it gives CASSLGGWGNQPQHF.